Listed below are T cell receptor beta chains from one sample, sequenced in a study of blood T cells in healthy people across ages. TCRdb itself ran the 5' RACE reads through MiXCR, one entry per CDR3 protein. The data contain over 950,000 distinct CDR3 sequences, just over 50% of them singletons. Input material: blood. The receptors were sampled from a woman aged 55-69 years in good health. The CDR3 runs from the conserved cysteine through the conserved F or W. A D gene is named only where the DNA matches it firmly. Clone size is stated in some rows and not others, as once, few, many or a class when expanded.

CDR3nt: TGTGCCAGCAGCGAGCTAGCGGGAGTAACCTACGAGCAGTACTTC
CDR3aa: CASSELAGVTYEQYF
v_gene: TRBV12-3/TRBV12-4
abundance: once
d_gene: TRBD2
j_gene: TRBJ2-7

CDR3nt: TGTGCCAGCAGCCGAGACAGGCGATATGGCTACACCTTC
CDR3aa: CASSRDRRYGYTF
v_gene: TRBV12-3/TRBV12-4
abundance: NA
d_gene: NA
j_gene: TRBJ1-2

CDR3nt: TGTGCCAGCAGTTTATCGGGCAGGGGGCGAGATCAGCCCCAGCATTTT
CDR3aa: CASSLSGRGRDQPQHF
v_gene: TRBV12-3/TRBV12-4
abundance: few
d_gene: TRBD1
j_gene: TRBJ1-5

CDR3nt: TGTGCCAGCAGCCAAGTGGGGTTTCAAGCACTGCAGTTCTTC
CDR3aa: CASSQVGFQALQFF
v_gene: TRBV7-6
abundance: NA
d_gene: NA
j_gene: TRBJ2-1

CDR3nt: TGTGCCAGCAGTTTTTCCTTTGCGGGAGGGCCGAAGGAGACCCAGTACTTC
CDR3aa: CASSFSFAGGPKETQYF
v_gene: TRBV28
abundance: NA
d_gene: TRBD2
j_gene: TRBJ2-5

CDR3nt: TGTGCCAGCAGCCAAGGAGTCCTCGCCAAACGGGGCTACACCTTC
CDR3aa: CASSQGVLAKRGYTF
v_gene: TRBV3-1
abundance: NA
d_gene: NA
j_gene: TRBJ1-2

CDR3nt: TGCAGCGTTGAAGTGCGGGGTGGTGAGCAGTTCTTC
CDR3aa: CSVEVRGGEQFF
v_gene: TRBV29-1
abundance: NA
d_gene: NA
j_gene: TRBJ2-1

CDR3nt: TGCGCCAGCAGCCAAGTCGAAGTATTCGGGAGTGGGGGTACGCAGTATTTT
CDR3aa: CASSQVEVFGSGGTQYF
v_gene: TRBV4-1
abundance: NA
d_gene: NA
j_gene: TRBJ2-3

CDR3nt: TGTGCCAGCCAAAGCAGACTAGCGGGAGTCCCCAACATTCAGTACTTC
CDR3aa: CASQSRLAGVPNIQYF
v_gene: TRBV2
abundance: few
d_gene: TRBD2
j_gene: TRBJ2-4

CDR3nt: TGTGCCAGCAGTTACTCGATAGCCCTTATGGGAACTAACTATGGCTACACCTTC
CDR3aa: CASSYSIALMGTNYGYTF
v_gene: TRBV6-5
abundance: NA
d_gene: NA
j_gene: TRBJ1-2

CDR3nt: TGTGCCAGCAGCGTACGAGGGACAGCAAACACAGATACGCAGTATTTT
CDR3aa: CASSVRGTANTDTQYF
v_gene: TRBV9
abundance: few
d_gene: TRBD1
j_gene: TRBJ2-3

CDR3nt: TGTGCCATAAAAATTGATCAGAGTCGCAATGAGCAGTTCTTC
CDR3aa: CAIKIDQSRNEQFF
v_gene: TRBV10-3
abundance: NA
d_gene: NA
j_gene: TRBJ2-1

CDR3nt: TGTGCCAGCGCTTGGGGGGCTACCAATCAGCCCCAGCATTTT
CDR3aa: CASAWGATNQPQHF
v_gene: TRBV27
abundance: once
d_gene: NA
j_gene: TRBJ1-5

CDR3nt: TGTGCCAGCAGCCCCCCCGGGGGCGGGAGTAACAATGAGCAGTTCTTC
CDR3aa: CASSPPGGGSNNEQFF
v_gene: TRBV4-2
abundance: once
d_gene: NA
j_gene: TRBJ2-1

CDR3nt: TGTGCCAGCAGTTACTCAGGGTTTGGCTCAGAGGTGCAGTTCTTC
CDR3aa: CASSYSGFGSEVQFF
v_gene: TRBV6-5
abundance: few
d_gene: NA
j_gene: TRBJ2-1

CDR3nt: TGTGCCAGCAGTCCGGGTCCGGGGGCCGCTGGGCGTCAGCCCCAGCATTTT
CDR3aa: CASSPGPGAAGRQPQHF
v_gene: TRBV12-3/TRBV12-4
abundance: NA
d_gene: NA
j_gene: TRBJ1-5

CDR3nt: TGCAGTGCTACGCGGGGGGGCAATCAGCCCCAGCATTTT
CDR3aa: CSATRGGNQPQHF
v_gene: TRBV20-1
abundance: NA
d_gene: NA
j_gene: TRBJ1-5

CDR3nt: TGTGCCAGCAGCCAAGTGTTTCAGGGGAGGGTCTACGAGCAGTACTTC
CDR3aa: CASSQVFQGRVYEQYF
v_gene: TRBV3-1
abundance: NA
d_gene: NA
j_gene: TRBJ2-7

CDR3nt: TGTGCCAGCAGTTCCCCAGCGGGAGGGACCTACACAGATACGCAGTATTTT
CDR3aa: CASSSPAGGTYTDTQYF
v_gene: TRBV12-3/TRBV12-4
abundance: few
d_gene: TRBD2
j_gene: TRBJ2-3

CDR3nt: TGCGCCGGCAGCCACGGGACTAGCGGGAGTGATGAGCAGTTCTTC
CDR3aa: CAGSHGTSGSDEQFF
v_gene: TRBV4-1
abundance: NA
d_gene: TRBD2
j_gene: TRBJ2-1

CDR3nt: TGCAGCGCCGGGACAGGGGAGAATCTCGAGCAGTACTTC
CDR3aa: CSAGTGENLEQYF
v_gene: TRBV29-1
abundance: many
d_gene: TRBD1
j_gene: TRBJ2-7

CDR3nt: TGCAGTGCTAGACAGGGAGCCGAACAAGAGACCCAGTACTTC
CDR3aa: CSARQGAEQETQYF
v_gene: TRBV20-1
abundance: NA
d_gene: NA
j_gene: TRBJ2-5

CDR3nt: TGTGCCAGCAGCCAAGGACTAGAAGTGAGTAATGGGCAGTTCTTC
CDR3aa: CASSQGLEVSNGQFF
v_gene: TRBV4-2
abundance: NA
d_gene: NA
j_gene: TRBJ2-1

CDR3nt: TGTGCCAGCAATAGAGAGGGTTCGGCAGACCAAGAGACCCAGTACTTC
CDR3aa: CASNREGSADQETQYF
v_gene: TRBV21-1
abundance: NA
d_gene: NA
j_gene: TRBJ2-5

CDR3nt: TGCAGTGCTAGAAGGGAGTTCGGCAATCAGCCCCAGCATTTT
CDR3aa: CSARREFGNQPQHF
v_gene: TRBV20-1
abundance: NA
d_gene: NA
j_gene: TRBJ1-5

CDR3nt: TGTGCCAGCAGCTTAGATCAAGCGGGAAGGACCGGGGAGCTGTTTTTT
CDR3aa: CASSLDQAGRTGELFF
v_gene: TRBV7-2
abundance: NA
d_gene: TRBD2
j_gene: TRBJ2-2

CDR3nt: TGCGCCAGCAGCCAAGATGACGGGGGAGAGACCCAGTACTTC
CDR3aa: CASSQDDGGETQYF
v_gene: TRBV4-1
abundance: many
d_gene: NA
j_gene: TRBJ2-5

CDR3nt: TGTGCCAGCAGCCAAAATAGCGGGGCCTACAATGAGCAGTTCTTC
CDR3aa: CASSQNSGAYNEQFF
v_gene: TRBV3-1
abundance: NA
d_gene: TRBD2
j_gene: TRBJ2-1

CDR3nt: TGTGCCAGCAGTTCCCCAGGACTAGCGGGGATCAATGAGCAGTTCTTC
CDR3aa: CASSSPGLAGINEQFF
v_gene: TRBV12-3/TRBV12-4
abundance: few
d_gene: TRBD2
j_gene: TRBJ2-1

CDR3nt: TGTGCCAGCAGTTTAATCAGGTCAGGTACCCAGTACTTC
CDR3aa: CASSLIRSGTQYF
v_gene: TRBV12-3/TRBV12-4
abundance: NA
d_gene: NA
j_gene: TRBJ2-7

CDR3nt: TGTGCCACCAGTGATCCCTCCGGGACAGACAAAGAGACCCAGTACTTC
CDR3aa: CATSDPSGTDKETQYF
v_gene: TRBV24-1
abundance: NA
d_gene: TRBD1
j_gene: TRBJ2-5

CDR3nt: TGTGCCAGCTGCGGGGGAGGCGGACCAGATACGCAGTATTTT
CDR3aa: CASCGGGGPDTQYF
v_gene: TRBV18
abundance: NA
d_gene: TRBD2
j_gene: TRBJ2-3

CDR3nt: TGTGCCAGCAGCTTACGAGTATTTCCGGGCTCCTACAATGAGCAGTTCTTC
CDR3aa: CASSLRVFPGSYNEQFF
v_gene: TRBV7-3
abundance: NA
d_gene: NA
j_gene: TRBJ2-1

CDR3nt: TGTGCCAGCACCTTCACAGCGGCTCCCTCCTACGAGCAGTACTTC
CDR3aa: CASTFTAAPSYEQYF
v_gene: TRBV28
abundance: few
d_gene: NA
j_gene: TRBJ2-7

CDR3nt: TGTGCCAGCTCTTCCGACGCTAGCCTCCCCTACGAGCAGTACTTC
CDR3aa: CASSSDASLPYEQYF
v_gene: TRBV18
abundance: NA
d_gene: NA
j_gene: TRBJ2-7

CDR3nt: TGCAGCGTTGATGGGTCCGGGATCCTAAACTTGGCCCAGTACTTC
CDR3aa: CSVDGSGILNLAQYF
v_gene: TRBV29-1
abundance: few
d_gene: NA
j_gene: TRBJ2-5

CDR3nt: TGTGCCAGCAGCCAAGAAGTTTTAGCGGGAGGGCTGTCGCCATCTAGCACAGATACGCAGTATTTT
CDR3aa: CASSQEVLAGGLSPSSTDTQYF
v_gene: TRBV4-2
abundance: NA
d_gene: TRBD2
j_gene: TRBJ2-3

CDR3nt: TGTGCCAGCAGCCAAGAACGAAGGGTTGGGGTTGAGCAGTACTTC
CDR3aa: CASSQERRVGVEQYF
v_gene: TRBV4-2
abundance: NA
d_gene: NA
j_gene: TRBJ2-4

CDR3nt: TGTGCCAGCAGCTCGAGCGTATGGCGGGAGGCATCCCCGAATGAGCAGTTCTTC
CDR3aa: CASSSSVWREASPNEQFF
v_gene: TRBV7-9
abundance: NA
d_gene: TRBD2
j_gene: TRBJ2-1

CDR3nt: TGTGCCATCAGTGAGCCCGCTATGGGAGATGAGCAGTTCTTC
CDR3aa: CAISEPAMGDEQFF
v_gene: TRBV10-3
abundance: NA
d_gene: NA
j_gene: TRBJ2-1

CDR3nt: TGTGCCAGCACCCCGGACAGGGGGCGTATGACAGATACGCAGTATTTT
CDR3aa: CASTPDRGRMTDTQYF
v_gene: TRBV27
abundance: NA
d_gene: TRBD1
j_gene: TRBJ2-3

CDR3nt: TGCAGTGCTACTGGTTGGAATGAGCAGTTCTTC
CDR3aa: CSATGWNEQFF
v_gene: TRBV20-1
abundance: few
d_gene: NA
j_gene: TRBJ2-1

CDR3nt: TGCAGTGCTAGAGAGGCCACGGCGAAGACCCTCCACTTT
CDR3aa: CSAREATAKTLHF
v_gene: TRBV20-1
abundance: once
d_gene: NA
j_gene: TRBJ1-6

CDR3nt: TGCAGTGCCAGACACGGTACCAGCAATCAGCCCCAGCATTTT
CDR3aa: CSARHGTSNQPQHF
v_gene: TRBV20-1
abundance: NA
d_gene: NA
j_gene: TRBJ1-5

CDR3nt: TGCGCCAGCAGCTTGGGGGTCCGGGGGGGGTTTGGCGAGCAGTACTTC
CDR3aa: CASSLGVRGGFGEQYF
v_gene: TRBV5-1
abundance: NA
d_gene: TRBD2
j_gene: TRBJ2-7

CDR3nt: TGTGCCAGCAGTGATCCAGTGAACACTGAAGCTTTCTTT
CDR3aa: CASSDPVNTEAFF
v_gene: TRBV2
abundance: NA
d_gene: NA
j_gene: TRBJ1-1

CDR3nt: TGTGCCAGCAGTTTATTTGTGGGAGATAAGCAGTACTTC
CDR3aa: CASSLFVGDKQYF
v_gene: TRBV28
abundance: few
d_gene: NA
j_gene: TRBJ2-5

CDR3nt: TGTGCCAGCAGTCCTTGGGGTCAGGGTCGGAACACTGAAGCTTTCTTT
CDR3aa: CASSPWGQGRNTEAFF
v_gene: TRBV27
abundance: NA
d_gene: NA
j_gene: TRBJ1-1

CDR3nt: TGCGCCAGCAGCCAAGATTGGAGGGCAGGGGTCGAAGCTTTCTTT
CDR3aa: CASSQDWRAGVEAFF
v_gene: TRBV4-1
abundance: NA
d_gene: NA
j_gene: TRBJ1-1

CDR3nt: TGTGCCAGCAGCGGACAGGTACGCTACGAGCAGTACTTC
CDR3aa: CASSGQVRYEQYF
v_gene: TRBV6-2/TRBV6-3
abundance: few
d_gene: TRBD1
j_gene: TRBJ2-7

CDR3nt: TGTGCCAGCAGTTTTTCTGGTGGGGTGGGCAATGAGCAGTACTTC
CDR3aa: CASSFSGGVGNEQYF
v_gene: TRBV12-3/TRBV12-4
abundance: NA
d_gene: NA
j_gene: TRBJ2-5

CDR3nt: TGTGCCAGCAGTGTTAGTCGGCATCTCGCCGAGCAGTACTTC
CDR3aa: CASSVSRHLAEQYF
v_gene: TRBV12-3/TRBV12-4
abundance: NA
d_gene: NA
j_gene: TRBJ2-7

CDR3nt: TGTGCCAGCAGTGGAGTCGGAGGACAAAGGTCACCCCTCCACTTT
CDR3aa: CASSGVGGQRSPLHF
v_gene: TRBV25-1
abundance: NA
d_gene: NA
j_gene: TRBJ1-6